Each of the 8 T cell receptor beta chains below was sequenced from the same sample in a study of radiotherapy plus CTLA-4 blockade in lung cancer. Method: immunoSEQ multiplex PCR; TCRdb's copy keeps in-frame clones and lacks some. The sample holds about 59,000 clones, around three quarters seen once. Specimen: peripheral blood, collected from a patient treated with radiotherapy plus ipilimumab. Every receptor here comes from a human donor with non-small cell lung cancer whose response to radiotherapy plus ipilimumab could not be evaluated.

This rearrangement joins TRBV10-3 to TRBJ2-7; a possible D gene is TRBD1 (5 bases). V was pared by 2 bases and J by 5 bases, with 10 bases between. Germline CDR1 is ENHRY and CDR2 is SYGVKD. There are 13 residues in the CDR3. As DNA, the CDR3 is TGTGCCATCAGTGAGGCAGGGCTCCACGAGCAGTACTTC. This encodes CAISEAGLHEQYF.

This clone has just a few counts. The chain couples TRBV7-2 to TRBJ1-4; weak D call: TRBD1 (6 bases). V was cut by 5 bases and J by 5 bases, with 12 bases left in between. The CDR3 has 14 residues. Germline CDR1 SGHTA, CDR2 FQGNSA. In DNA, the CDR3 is TGTGCCAGCAGCCCCGGGACAAGAAATGAAAAACTGTTTTTT. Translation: CASSPGTRNEKLFF.

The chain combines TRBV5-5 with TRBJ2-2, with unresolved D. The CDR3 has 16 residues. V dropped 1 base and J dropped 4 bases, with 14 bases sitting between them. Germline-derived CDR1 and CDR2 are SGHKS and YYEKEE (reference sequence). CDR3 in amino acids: CASSLRPATITGELFF. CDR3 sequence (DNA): TGTGCCAGCAGCTTGCGCCCAGCGACCATCACCGGGGAGCTGTTTTTT.

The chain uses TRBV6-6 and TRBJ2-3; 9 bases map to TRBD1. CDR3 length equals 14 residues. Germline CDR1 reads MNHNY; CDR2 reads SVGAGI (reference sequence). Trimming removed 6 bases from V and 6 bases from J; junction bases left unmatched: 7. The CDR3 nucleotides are TGTGCCAGCAGGCCCGGGACAGGGCGGGATACGCAGTATTTT. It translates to CASRPGTGRDTQYF.

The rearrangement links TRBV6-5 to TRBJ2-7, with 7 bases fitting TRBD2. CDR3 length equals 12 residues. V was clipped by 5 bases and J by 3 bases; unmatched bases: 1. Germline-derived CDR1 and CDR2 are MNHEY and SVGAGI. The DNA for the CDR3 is TGTGCCAGCAGTGGGGGGGACTACGAGCAGTACTTC. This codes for CASSGGDYEQYF.

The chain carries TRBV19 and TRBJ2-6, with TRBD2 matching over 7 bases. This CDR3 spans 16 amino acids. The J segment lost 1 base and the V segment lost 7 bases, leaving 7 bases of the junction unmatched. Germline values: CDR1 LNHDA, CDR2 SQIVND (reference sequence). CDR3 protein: CASIGLGGSGANVLTF. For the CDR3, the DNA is TGTGCCAGTATCGGATTGGGAGGGTCTGGGGCCAACGTCCTGACTTTC.

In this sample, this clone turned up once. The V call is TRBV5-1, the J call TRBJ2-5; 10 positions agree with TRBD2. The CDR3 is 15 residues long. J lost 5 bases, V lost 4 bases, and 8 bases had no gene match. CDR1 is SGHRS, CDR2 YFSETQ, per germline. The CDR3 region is CASSGAGGLIETQYF. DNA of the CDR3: TGCGCCAGCAGCGGAGCGGGGGGGCTCATTGAGACCCAGTACTTC.

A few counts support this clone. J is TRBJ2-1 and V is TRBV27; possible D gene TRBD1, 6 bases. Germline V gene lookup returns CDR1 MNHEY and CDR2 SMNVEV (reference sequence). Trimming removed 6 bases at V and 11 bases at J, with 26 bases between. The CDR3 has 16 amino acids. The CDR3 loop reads CASRQTGTTILQKQFF. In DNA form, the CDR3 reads TGTGCCAGCAGACAAACCGGGACAACTATTCTACAAAAGCAGTTCTTC.